The following is a T cell receptor beta chain sequence with its context. The antigen is undetermined. The source of the sample is a study of regulatory and conventional T cells in RAG deficiency. Assay used: immunoSEQ multiplex PCR; TCRdb lists only in-frame clones, some missing. In the table there are tens of thousands of clones, more than 80% of which are singletons. This CDR3 is 15 amino acids long. Looked up from germline, CDR1 is SGHAT and CDR2 is FQNNGV. Trimming took 2 bases from V and 6 from J; bases not matched to a gene: 8. Study outcomes and limitations: Shorter CDR3s in all patient subsets; >80% Treg-Tconv overlap in Omenn.

This sample was shared with a second study, whose subject was regulatory T cells. That study adds: Amplification used 52 TRBV primers and 13 TRBJ primers.

The rearrangement joins TRBV11-2 to TRBJ2-3, with TRBD2 matching over 7 bases. Material: CD8+ T cells sorted from blood. The receptor was derived from a human donor in good health. The CDR3 coding sequence is TGTGCCAGCAGCTTATCGGGGAGGGCGTCGGATACGCAGTATTTT. It codes for CASSLSGRASDTQYF.